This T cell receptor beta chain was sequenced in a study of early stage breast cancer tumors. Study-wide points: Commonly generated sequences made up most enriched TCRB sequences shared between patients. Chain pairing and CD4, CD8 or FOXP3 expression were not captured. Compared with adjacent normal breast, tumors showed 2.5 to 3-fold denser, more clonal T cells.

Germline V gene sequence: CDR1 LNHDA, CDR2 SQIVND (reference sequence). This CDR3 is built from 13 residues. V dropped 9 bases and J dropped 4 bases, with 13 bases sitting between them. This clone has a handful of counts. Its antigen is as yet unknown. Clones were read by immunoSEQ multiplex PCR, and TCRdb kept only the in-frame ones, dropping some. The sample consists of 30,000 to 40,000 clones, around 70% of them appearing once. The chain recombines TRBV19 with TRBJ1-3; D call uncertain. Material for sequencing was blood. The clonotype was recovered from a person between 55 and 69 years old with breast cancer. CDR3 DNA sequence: TGTGCCAGCAGTCCCACTGGAGGAAACACCATATATTTT. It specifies CASSPTGGNTIYF. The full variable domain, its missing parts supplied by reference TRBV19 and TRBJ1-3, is DGGITQSPKYLFRKEGQNVTLSCEQNLNHDAMYWYRQDPGQGLRLIYYSQIVNDFQKGDIAEGYSVSREKKESFPLTVTSAQKNPTAFYLCASSPTGGNTIYFGEGSWLTVV.